The clone carrying this T cell receptor beta chain was counted many times. Its antigen is unknown. The data were obtained in a study of T cell repertoires in cytomegalovirus infection. Study summary: Indicated by public TCR beta signatures were CMV infection and matching HLA type.

Using its own MiXCR run on the reads, TCRdb lists one record per CDR3 protein. The table lists 450,000 to 650,000 distinct CDR3 sequences, about 30% of them singletons, with less than 15% in the top ten. Study results and limitations: HLA-C-restricted CMV clonotypes gave the most frequent clonotype in two of eight donors.

Germline V gene lookup returns CDR1 SGHTA and CDR2 FQGNSA. The trim removed 5 bases at V and 9 bases at J, leaving 5 bases unmatched. The CDR3 totals 15 residues. This receptor was obtained from a human donor in good health (CMV status not recorded). Some clones in this sample may be carry-over from other donors' samples. J is TRBJ2-1 and V is TRBV7-2; 15 bases are shared with TRBD2. Sequencing input: PBMCs. CDR3 sequence (DNA): TGTGCCAGCAGCCCCCCGGGACTAGCGGGAGGTGAGCAGTTCTTC. This translates into CASSPPGLAGGEQFF.